The 27 T cell receptor beta chains presented below share a single source sample, sequenced in a study of blood T cells in healthy people across ages. A sample-barcoded 5' primer and a J-beta primer mix were used in a second PCR of about 7 to 12 cycles. TCRdb processed the 5' RACE reads anew with MiXCR; each CDR3 protein has one entry. The sample shows around 650,000 distinct CDR3 sequences, less than 40% of them seen only once. The specimen was blood. The receptors shown here come from a woman at least 80 years old in good health.

The chain combines TRBV28 with TRBJ2-1; 8 nucleotides match TRBD2. Per the germline V gene, CDR1 is MDHEN and CDR2 is SYDVKM. V lost 6 bases and J lost 9; bases outside the gene matches: 10. The CDR3 loop spans 14 amino acids. CDR3 coding DNA: TGTGCCAGCAGGGGTAGCGGGGACCCCCCTGAGCAGTTCTTC. It encodes CASRGSGDPPEQFF.

As concerns this clonotype: At one end the junction does not follow the germline gene, possibly because of a read error. The chain employs TRBV28 and TRBJ2-7, with 10 bases that match TRBD1. The CDR3 runs 15 residues. Germline lookup yields CDR1 MDHEN and CDR2 SYDVKM. The CDR3 region has the DNA TGTGCCAGCGGTTTGGCGGGACAGGGGTCCTACGAGCAGTACTTC. Translated: CASGLAGQGSYEQYF.

This clonotype was picked up a small number of times. The genes are TRBV5-1 and TRBJ2-1; 9 bases line up with TRBD2. This CDR3 region has 18 residues. J gave up 3 bases and V 0 bases, and 10 bases lay outside the gene matches. Germline-derived CDR1 and CDR2 are SGHRS and YFSETQ. The CDR3 region has the DNA TGCGCCAGCAGCTTGGCCGCGGTAGCGGGGGCGATCTACAATGAGCAGTTCTTC. Protein sequence: CASSLAAVAGAIYNEQFF.

About this clonotype itself: A much more abundant neighbour one base away suggests this may be a read error. This sequence joins TRBV20-1 and TRBJ2-7, with no clear D. V was shortened by 3 bases and J by 7 bases, with 10 bases between the two germline ends. Per the germline V gene, CDR1 is DFQATT and CDR2 is SNEGSKA (reference sequence). The CDR3 has 11 residues. The CDR3 nucleotides are TGCAGTGCTAGCTATAACAATGAGCAGTACTTC. Translating it yields CSASYNNEQYF.

At least ten counts were recorded for this clonotype. The chain has TRBV5-1 and TRBJ2-3, with 8 bases identical to TRBD2. CDR1 and CDR2 from the germline V gene are SGHRS and YFSETQ. The CDR3 contains 15 residues. The ends lost 5 bases at V and 0 bases at J; junction bases unmatched: 5. The CDR3 DNA sequence: TGCGCCAGCAGGTCCGGGGGGGAGAGCACAGATACGCAGTATTTT. Translation: CASRSGGESTDTQYF.

About this clonotype itself: An end of the junction does not agree with germline; a read error may underlie this. The V call is TRBV20-1, the J call TRBJ2-1; D not resolved. The CDR3 is made up of 12 amino acids. Looked up from germline, CDR1 is DFQATT and CDR2 is SNEGSKA (reference sequence). CDR3 nucleotide sequence: TGCAGCGCTAGGAGCCTATATCGCGAGCAGTTCTTC. Translating gives CSARSLYREQFF.

This clonotype was observed many times. V and J are TRBV15 and TRBJ2-6, with a possible D match to TRBD1 (6 bases). Germline assignment: CDR1 LNHNV and CDR2 YYDKDF (reference sequence). The CDR3 contains 20 residues. V was cut by 4 bases and J by 0 bases, with 22 bases left in between. This CDR3 reads CATSTWLGQGSLSGANVLTF. CDR3 nucleotide sequence: TGTGCCACCAGCACATGGCTCGGTCAGGGGTCTCTCTCTGGGGCCAACGTCCTGACTTTC.

This clonotype has ten or more counts. The chain uses TRBV27 and TRBJ1-2; D uncertain. Trimming pared 0 bases from V and 6 bases from J, leaving 5 bases between. There are 12 residues in the CDR3. CDR1 and CDR2 from the germline V gene are MNHEY and SMNVEV (reference sequence). Here the CDR3 DNA reads TGTGCCAGCAGTTTATCGGGCGATGGCTACACCTTC. Its protein product is CASSLSGDGYTF.

The chain joins TRBV6-5 to TRBJ1-5; D perhaps matches TRBD1 (6 bases). Germline V gene lookup returns CDR1 MNHEY and CDR2 SVGAGI. V lost 0 bases, J lost 11 bases, and 14 bases lay in between. The CDR3 has 14 residues. The CDR3 nucleotides read TGTGCCAGCAGTTACTCGTCTGGGGGGCAAACCCAGCATTTT. Translated: CASSYSSGGQTQHF.

This clonotype was counted at least ten times. This CDR3 is CASSFLGRLEKLFF. As DNA, the CDR3 is TGTGCCAGCAGCTTTCTCGGGCGCCTTGAAAAACTGTTTTTT. The J gene is TRBJ1-4, the V gene TRBV7-2; no reliable D call. Looked up from germline, CDR1 is SGHTA and CDR2 is FQGNSA. Trimming left V 3 bases short and J 7 bases short, with 12 bases between. The CDR3 extends over 14 amino acids.

The count of this clonotype is one. V gene TRBV13 combines with J gene TRBJ2-1; no clear D. The CDR3 has 15 amino acids. V lost 4 bases, J lost 1 base, and 11 bases lay in between. Per germline, CDR1 PRHDT and CDR2 FYEKMQ (reference sequence). The DNA for the CDR3 is TGTGCCAGCAGCTCACCGACGGAATCCTACAATGAGCAGTTCTTC. It is translated as CASSSPTESYNEQFF.

This chain connects TRBV21-1 to TRBJ1-1; the DNA was not used to check the table's D call, TRBD1. TRBV21-1 is a documented pseudogene. CDR3 length: 16 residues. The CDR3 bases are TGTGCCAGCAGCAACACAAGGGGGCTTCGGAACACTGAAGCTTTCTTT. Translating gives CASSNTRGLRNTEAFF.

V gene TRBV7-3 combines with J gene TRBJ1-1, with D uncertain. The V and J ends lost 0 bases and 1 base respectively, with 12 bases between them. Per germline, CDR1 SGHTA and CDR2 FQGTGA. This CDR3 contains 16 residues. The CDR3 spells CASSLTPGSPNTEAFF. CDR3 DNA: TGTGCCAGCAGCTTAACCCCCGGGAGTCCGAACACTGAAGCTTTCTTT.

The gene calls are TRBV5-1 and TRBJ2-1; D possibly uses TRBD1 or TRBD2 (5 bases each). Trimming removed 6 bases from V and 6 bases from J, with 16 bases in between. The germline V gene encodes CDR1 SGHRS and CDR2 YFSETQ. The CDR3 consists of 14 residues. The CDR3: CASITLGVRNEQFF. The DNA of the CDR3 is TGCGCCAGCATCACACTAGGGGTTCGCAATGAGCAGTTCTTC.

This clonotype was recorded many times. V usage is TRBV9 and J usage is TRBJ2-1; D is ambiguous. The CDR3 spans 14 residues. CDR1 SGDLS and CDR2 YYNGEE come from the germline V gene. V was cut by 0 bases and J by 6 bases, with 10 bases left in between. CDR3 DNA sequence: TGTGCCAGCAGCGTAGAGAACAGAATCAATGAGCAGTTCTTC. Translating gives CASSVENRINEQFF.

This clonotype was seen more than once but under ten times. The chain joins TRBV3-1 to TRBJ1-1; D is uncertain. Germline V lookup: CDR1 LGHDT, CDR2 YNNKEL (reference sequence). V was pared by 7 bases and J by 2 bases, with 11 bases between. The CDR3 is made up of 13 amino acids. The CDR3 bases are TGTGCCAGCACGGCTGCTCCTAACACTGAAGCTTTCTTT. The encoded protein is CASTAAPNTEAFF.

With respect to this clonotype: A much larger clone differs from this one at a single base, so this may be a read error. The gene calls are TRBV12-3 or TRBV12-4 and TRBJ2-7, with TRBD1 matching over 9 bases. There are 14 residues in the CDR3. V dropped 6 bases and J dropped 7; count of bases not matched to a gene: 10. The CDR3 region has the DNA TGTGCCAGCAGCCCGGGACAGGGTTGGAGTGAGCAGTACTTC. Its protein is CASSPGQGWSEQYF.

This clonotype showed up just a few times. The V and J genes are TRBV6-5 and TRBJ1-1, with a tentative D call TRBD1 (5 bases). V was cut by 2 bases and J by 5 bases, with 21 bases left in between. CDR1 is MNHEY, CDR2 SVGAGI, per germline. The CDR3 spans 17 residues. The CDR3 region is CASSYLPTFGAGTEAFF. As DNA, the CDR3 is TGTGCCAGCAGTTACCTTCCAACATTCGGGGCCGGAACTGAAGCTTTCTTT.

This clonotype was counted many times. One base away lies a much larger clone, so this may be a sequencing read error. The rearrangement uses TRBV5-5 and TRBJ2-7; TRBD1 might be the D (5 bases). This CDR3 region has 13 residues. V was shortened by 5 bases and J by 5 bases, with 14 bases between the two germline ends. Germline loops: CDR1 SGHKS, CDR2 YYEKEE (reference sequence). CDR3 in DNA: TGTGCCAGCAGTCTGTGGGGCTGCGACGAGCAGTACTTC. Translation: CASSLWGCDEQYF.

In this sample, this clonotype turned up many times. The rearrangement links TRBV3-1 to TRBJ2-5; D unresolved. The length of the CDR3 is 13 residues. Germline CDR1 LGHDT, CDR2 YNNKEL (reference sequence). The V gene lost 5 bases and the J gene lost 1 base, with 8 bases spanning the gap. CDR3 region: CASSNGLQETQYF. The DNA for the CDR3 is TGTGCCAGCAGCAATGGCCTCCAAGAGACCCAGTACTTC.

This clonotype came up many times. The rearrangement uses TRBV7-3 and TRBJ2-7, with TRBD2 matching over 7 bases. The germline V gene encodes CDR1 SGHTA and CDR2 FQGTGA. The CDR3 sequence is 15 residues long. V dropped 2 bases and J dropped 3; count of bases not matched to a gene: 7. The CDR3 DNA reads TGTGCCAGCAGCTTAGGGATGGGGGAGGGCTACGAGCAGTACTTC. Amino acid sequence: CASSLGMGEGYEQYF.

The V and J genes are TRBV20-1 and TRBJ1-1; 8 bases match TRBD1. The CDR3 extends over 13 amino acids. The germline V gene has CDR1 DFQATT and CDR2 SNEGSKA (reference sequence). With 3 bases clipped from V and 4 bases from J, the junction kept 4 bases outside the gene matches. The CDR3 loop reads CSASLTGGTEAFF. CDR3 in DNA: TGCAGTGCTAGCCTAACAGGGGGCACTGAAGCTTTCTTT.

This clonotype was detected ten times or more. The rearrangement uses TRBV10-3 and TRBJ2-3; the D gene is possibly TRBD1 (5 bases). The germline gives CDR1 ENHRY, CDR2 SYGVKD. The CDR3 length is 16 residues. Trimming removed 3 bases from V and 3 bases from J, with 16 bases in between. This CDR3 reads CAISDNQGSRTDTQYF. In DNA form, the CDR3 reads TGTGCCATCAGTGATAACCAGGGTTCTCGGACAGATACGCAGTATTTT.

As concerns this clonotype: This may stem from a read error, because a much larger clone lies one nucleotide away. The chain uses TRBV25-1 and TRBJ2-5, with TRBD1 matching over 9 bases. J was trimmed by 11 bases and V by 3 bases; bases with no gene match: 13. The CDR3 contains 15 residues. From germline, CDR1 is MGHDK and CDR2 SYGVNS. The CDR3 DNA reads TGTGCCAGCAGTGAGCTACAGGGGGCGAACCATGAGCAGTACTTC. Protein product: CASSELQGANHEQYF.

In its sample, this clonotype was seen many times. The rearrangement links TRBV12-3 or TRBV12-4 to TRBJ2-7; D is undetermined. This CDR3 contains 11 residues. V lost 4 bases and J lost 4, with 5 bases in between. The CDR3 protein is CASSYAYEQYF. The CDR3 DNA follows: TGTGCCAGCAGTTACGCTTACGAGCAGTACTTC.

Concerning this clonotype: A much larger clone lies a single base off, so this may be a read error. V usage is TRBV29-1 and J usage is TRBJ2-4; D is perhaps TRBD1 or TRBD2 (5 bases each). The J call may be mistaken, given a closer DNA end match to TRBJ2-7. The germline CDR1 and CDR2 sequences are SQVTM and ANQGSEA. The CDR3 is 11 amino acids. CDR3 amino acids: CSVAGGYEQYV. DNA for the CDR3: TGCAGCGTTGCTGGGGGCTACGAGCAGTACGTC.

In the case of this clonotype: A much larger clone differs by one base, so this may be a read error. Because it lacks the conserved phenylalanine or tryptophan at the end, this CDR3 is likely a read error. This chain uses TRBV12-3 or TRBV12-4 with TRBJ2-1; D uncertain. V was cut by 3 bases and J by 9 bases, with 6 bases left in between. The CDR3 has 11 residues. This chain's CDR3 is CASSFKIEQFV. Written as DNA, the CDR3 is TGTGCCAGCAGTTTCAAAATTGAGCAGTTCGTC.